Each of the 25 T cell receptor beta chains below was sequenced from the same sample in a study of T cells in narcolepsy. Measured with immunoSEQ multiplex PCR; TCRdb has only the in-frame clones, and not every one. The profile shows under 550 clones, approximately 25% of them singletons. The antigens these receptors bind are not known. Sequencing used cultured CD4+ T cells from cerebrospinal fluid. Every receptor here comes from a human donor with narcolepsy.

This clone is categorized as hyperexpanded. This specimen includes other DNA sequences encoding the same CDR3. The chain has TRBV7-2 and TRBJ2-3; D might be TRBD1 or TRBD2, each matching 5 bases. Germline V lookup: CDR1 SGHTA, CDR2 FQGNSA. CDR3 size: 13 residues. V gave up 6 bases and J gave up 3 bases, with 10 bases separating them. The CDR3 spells CASRGVGTDTQYF. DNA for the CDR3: TGTGCCAGCAGGGGGGTGGGGACAGATACGCAGTATTTT.

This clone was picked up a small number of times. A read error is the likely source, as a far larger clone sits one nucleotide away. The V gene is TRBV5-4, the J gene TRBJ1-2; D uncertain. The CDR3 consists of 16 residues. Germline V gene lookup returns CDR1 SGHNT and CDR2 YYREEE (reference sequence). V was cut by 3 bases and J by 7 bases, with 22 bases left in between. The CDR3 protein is CASSSYPDVRAAGYTF. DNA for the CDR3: TGTGCCAGCAGCTCGTATCCGGACGTTAGGGCTGCTGGCTACACCTTC.

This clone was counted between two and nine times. The CDR3 here is CASSPRPKSYEQYF. The CDR3 nucleotides are TGTGCCAGCAGCCCCCGGCCTAAGTCCTACGAGCAGTACTTC. The chain has TRBV5-6 and TRBJ2-7, with D uncertain. The CDR3 is 14 amino acids. Germline values: CDR1 SGHDT, CDR2 YYEEEE. V was trimmed by 4 bases and J by 1 base, leaving 12 bases between them.

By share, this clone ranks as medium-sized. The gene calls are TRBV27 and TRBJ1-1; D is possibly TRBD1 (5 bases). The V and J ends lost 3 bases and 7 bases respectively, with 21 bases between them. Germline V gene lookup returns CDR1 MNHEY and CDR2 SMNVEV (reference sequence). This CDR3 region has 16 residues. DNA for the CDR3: TGTGCCAGCAGTTTCGCCGGATCTCAGGGTTTGGTTGAAGCTTTCTTT. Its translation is CASSFAGSQGLVEAFF.

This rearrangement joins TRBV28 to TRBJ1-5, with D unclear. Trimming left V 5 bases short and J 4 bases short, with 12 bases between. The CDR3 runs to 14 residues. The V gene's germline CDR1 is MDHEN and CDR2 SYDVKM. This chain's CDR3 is CASSLRTWNQPQHF. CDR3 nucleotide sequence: TGTGCCAGCAGTCTACGGACTTGGAATCAGCCCCAGCATTTT.

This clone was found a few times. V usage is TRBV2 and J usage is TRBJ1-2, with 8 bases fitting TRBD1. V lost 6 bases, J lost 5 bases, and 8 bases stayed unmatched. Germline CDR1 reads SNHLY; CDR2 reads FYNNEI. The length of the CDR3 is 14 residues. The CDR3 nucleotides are TGTGCCAGCAGCGTGGGACAGGCAACGTATGGCTACACCTTC. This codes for CASSVGQATYGYTF.

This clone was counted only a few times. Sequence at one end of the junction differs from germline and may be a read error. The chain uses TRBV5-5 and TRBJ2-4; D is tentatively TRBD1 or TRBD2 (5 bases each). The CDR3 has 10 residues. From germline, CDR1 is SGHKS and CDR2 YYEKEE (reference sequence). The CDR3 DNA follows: TGTGCCAGAAGCCGGCCCAGAGGGGACTTC. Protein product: CARSRPRGDF.

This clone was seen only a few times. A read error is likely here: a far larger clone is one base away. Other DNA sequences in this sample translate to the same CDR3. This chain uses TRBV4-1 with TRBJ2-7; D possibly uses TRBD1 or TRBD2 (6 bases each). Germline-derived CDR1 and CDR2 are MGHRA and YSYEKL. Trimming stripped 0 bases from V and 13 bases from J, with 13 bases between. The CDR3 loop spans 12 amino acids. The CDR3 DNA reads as TGCGCCAGCAGCCAAGAAGGGGGGAGGCACTACTTC. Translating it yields CASSQEGGRHYF.

The chain's CDR3 is CASSLLGRGRSTDTQYF. The CDR3 bases are TGTGCCAGCAGCTTACTCGGTAGGGGGCGTAGCACAGATACGCAGTATTTT. The chain is built from TRBV7-2 and TRBJ2-3, with 7 bases that match TRBD1. Germline CDR1 reads SGHTA; CDR2 reads FQGNSA. Trimming cost V 2 bases and J 0 bases; bases outside gene matches: 8. The CDR3 loop spans 17 amino acids.

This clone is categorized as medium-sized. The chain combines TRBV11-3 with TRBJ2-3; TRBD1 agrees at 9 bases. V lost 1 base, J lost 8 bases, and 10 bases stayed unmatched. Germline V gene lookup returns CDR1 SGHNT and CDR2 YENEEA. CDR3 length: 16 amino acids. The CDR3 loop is CASSLGQLPGQGTQYF. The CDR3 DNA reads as TGTGCCAGCAGCTTAGGGCAACTCCCGGGACAGGGTACGCAGTATTTT.

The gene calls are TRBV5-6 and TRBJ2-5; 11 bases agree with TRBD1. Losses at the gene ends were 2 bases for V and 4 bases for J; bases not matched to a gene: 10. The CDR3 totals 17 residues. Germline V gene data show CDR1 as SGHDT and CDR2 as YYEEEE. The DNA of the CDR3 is TGTGCCAGCAGCTTCAGGACAGGGGGCACGGGAGGAGAGACCCAGTACTTC. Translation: CASSFRTGGTGGETQYF.

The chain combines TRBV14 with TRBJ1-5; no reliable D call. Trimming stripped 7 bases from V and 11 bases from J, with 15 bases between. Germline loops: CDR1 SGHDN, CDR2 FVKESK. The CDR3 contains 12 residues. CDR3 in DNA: TGTGCCAGCATTAGGTGGCAATCAGCCCAGCATTTT. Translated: CASIRWQSAQHF.

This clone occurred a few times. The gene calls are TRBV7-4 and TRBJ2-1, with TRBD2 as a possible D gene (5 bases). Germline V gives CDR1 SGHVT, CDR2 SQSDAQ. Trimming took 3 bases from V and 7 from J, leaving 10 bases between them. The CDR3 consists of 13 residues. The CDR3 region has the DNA TGTGCCAGCAGCTTGGCCCCGGGGAATGAGCAGTTCTTC. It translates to CASSLAPGNEQFF.

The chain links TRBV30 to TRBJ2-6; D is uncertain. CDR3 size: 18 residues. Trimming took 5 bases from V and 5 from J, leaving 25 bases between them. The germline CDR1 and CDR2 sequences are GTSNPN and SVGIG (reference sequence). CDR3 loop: CAWVGRRYNKGRANVLTF. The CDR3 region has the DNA TGTGCCTGGGTAGGAAGGCGTTATAACAAAGGTCGGGCCAACGTCCTGACTTTC.

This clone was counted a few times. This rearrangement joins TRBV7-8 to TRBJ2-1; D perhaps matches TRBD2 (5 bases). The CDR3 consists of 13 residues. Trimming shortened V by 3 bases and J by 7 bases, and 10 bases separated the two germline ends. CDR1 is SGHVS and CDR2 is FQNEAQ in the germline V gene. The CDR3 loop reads CASSLAPGNEQFF. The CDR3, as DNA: TGTGCCAGCAGCTTGGCCCCGGGGAATGAGCAGTTCTTC.

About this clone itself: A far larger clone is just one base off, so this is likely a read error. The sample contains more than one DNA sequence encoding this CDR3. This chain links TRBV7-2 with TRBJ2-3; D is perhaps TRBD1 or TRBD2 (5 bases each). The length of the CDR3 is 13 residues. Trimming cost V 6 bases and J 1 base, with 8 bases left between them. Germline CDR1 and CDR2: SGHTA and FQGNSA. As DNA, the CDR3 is TGTGCCAGCAGGGGGGTGGGCACAGATACGCAGTATTTT. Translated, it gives CASRGVGTDTQYF.

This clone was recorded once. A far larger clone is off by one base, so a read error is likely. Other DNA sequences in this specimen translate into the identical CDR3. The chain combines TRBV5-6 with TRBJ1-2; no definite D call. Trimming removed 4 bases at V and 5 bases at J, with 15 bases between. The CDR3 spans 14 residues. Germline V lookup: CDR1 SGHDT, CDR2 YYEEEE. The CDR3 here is CASSVGQATYGYTF. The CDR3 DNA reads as TGTGCCAGCAGCGTGGGCCAGGCAACGTATGGCTACACCTTC.

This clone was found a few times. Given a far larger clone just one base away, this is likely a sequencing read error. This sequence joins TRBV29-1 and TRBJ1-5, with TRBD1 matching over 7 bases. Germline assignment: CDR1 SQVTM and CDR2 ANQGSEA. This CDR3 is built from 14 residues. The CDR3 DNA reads TGCAGTTGCGGCGGGACAGACCCTAATCAGCCCCAGCTTTTT. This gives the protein CSCGGTDPNQPQLF.

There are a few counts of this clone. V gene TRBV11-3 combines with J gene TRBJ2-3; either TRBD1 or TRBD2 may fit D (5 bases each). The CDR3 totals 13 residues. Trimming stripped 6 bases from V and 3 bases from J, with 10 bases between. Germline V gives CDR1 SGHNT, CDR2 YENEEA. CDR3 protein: CASRGVGTDTQYF. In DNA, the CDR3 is TGTGCCAGCAGGGGGGTGGGGACAGATACGCAGTATTTT.

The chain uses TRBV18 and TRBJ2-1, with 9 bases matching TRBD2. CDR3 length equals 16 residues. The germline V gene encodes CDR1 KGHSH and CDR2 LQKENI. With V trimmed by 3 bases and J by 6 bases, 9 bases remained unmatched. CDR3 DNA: TGTGCCAGCTCACCTCTGCCAGCGGGGGGCCTCAATGAGCAGTTCTTC. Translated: CASSPLPAGGLNEQFF.

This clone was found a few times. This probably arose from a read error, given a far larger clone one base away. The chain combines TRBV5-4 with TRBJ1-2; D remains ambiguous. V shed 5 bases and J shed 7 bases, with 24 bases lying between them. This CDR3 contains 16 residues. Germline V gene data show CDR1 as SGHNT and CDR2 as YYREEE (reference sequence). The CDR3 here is CASRSDPDVRAAGYTF. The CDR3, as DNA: TGTGCCAGCAGGTCGGATCCGGACGTTAGGGCTGCTGGCTACACCTTC.

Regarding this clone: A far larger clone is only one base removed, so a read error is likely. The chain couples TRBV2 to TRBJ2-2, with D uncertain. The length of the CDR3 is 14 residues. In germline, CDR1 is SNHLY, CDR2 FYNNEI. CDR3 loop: CASRALRDTVELFF. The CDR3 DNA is TGTGCCAGCAGAGCCCTGCGAGACACCGTGGAGCTGTTTTTT.

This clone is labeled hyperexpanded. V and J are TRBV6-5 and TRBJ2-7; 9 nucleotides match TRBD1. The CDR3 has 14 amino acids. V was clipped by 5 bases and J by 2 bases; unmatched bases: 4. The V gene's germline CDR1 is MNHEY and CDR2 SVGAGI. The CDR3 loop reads CASSRWTGAYEQYF. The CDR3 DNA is TGTGCCAGCAGTAGGTGGACAGGGGCCTACGAGCAGTACTTC.

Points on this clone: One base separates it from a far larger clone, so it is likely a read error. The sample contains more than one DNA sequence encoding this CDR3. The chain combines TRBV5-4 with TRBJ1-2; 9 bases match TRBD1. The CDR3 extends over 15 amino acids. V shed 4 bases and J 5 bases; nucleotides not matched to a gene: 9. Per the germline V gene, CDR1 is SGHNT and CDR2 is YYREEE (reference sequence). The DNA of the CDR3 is TGTGCCAGCAGCCCCTGGACAGGGGCGAATTATGGCTACACCTTC. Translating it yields CASSPWTGANYGYTF.

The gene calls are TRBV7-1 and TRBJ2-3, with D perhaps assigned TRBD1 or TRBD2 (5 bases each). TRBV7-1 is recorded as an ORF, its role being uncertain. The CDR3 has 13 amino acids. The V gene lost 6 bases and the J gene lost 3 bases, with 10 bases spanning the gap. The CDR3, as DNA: TGTGCCAGCAGGGGGGTGGGGACAGATACGCAGTATTTT. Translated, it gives CASRGVGTDTQYF.